Below, 18 T cell receptor beta chains from the same sample are listed, as sequenced in a study of cytomegalovirus exposure and HLA in healthy donors. PCR used 60 Vbeta primers and 13 Jbeta primers. This table comes from immunoSEQ multiplex PCR, and its TCRdb copy is limited to in-frame clones, with some not included. This listing includes some 43,000 clones. The specimen was PBMCs. These receptors originate from a woman aged 25 to 39 in good health and CMV-seronegative.

The rearrangement joins TRBV6-1 to TRBJ2-1; TRBD2 aligns across 11 bases. CDR1 and CDR2 (germline): MNHNS, SASEGT. CDR3 length: 15 amino acids. V lost 7 bases, J lost 5 bases, and 7 bases stayed unmatched. This chain's CDR3 is CASTLGTSGHNEQFF. The CDR3 DNA is TGTGCCAGCACCTTAGGGACTAGCGGTCACAATGAGCAGTTCTTC.

The chain links TRBV6-5 to TRBJ1-5; 8 nucleotides agree with TRBD1. Germline CDR1 is MNHEY and CDR2 is SVGAGI. J gave up 3 bases and V 6 bases, and 7 bases lay outside the gene matches. The CDR3 length is 15 residues. This CDR3 is CASSPDRVVNQPQHF. The CDR3 nucleotides are TGTGCCAGCAGCCCGGACAGGGTGGTCAATCAGCCCCAGCATTTT.

This rearrangement joins TRBV10-3 to TRBJ2-3, with 10 positions matching TRBD2. The ends lost 8 bases at V and 1 base at J; junction bases unmatched: 24. The CDR3 sequence is 21 residues long. In germline, CDR1 is ENHRY, CDR2 SYGVKD. The CDR3 DNA reads TGTGCCATCCAACAGGGTGGTGCTAGCGGGAGACCCGGACACGGCACAGATACGCAGTATTTT. Amino acid sequence: CAIQQGGASGRPGHGTDTQYF.

The gene calls are TRBV5-1 and TRBJ2-1, with a weak D call TRBD2 (6 bases). The CDR3 has 14 residues. Per germline, CDR1 SGHRS and CDR2 YFSETQ. V was clipped by 4 bases and J by 6 bases, with 14 bases between them. The CDR3 loop is CASSPVLATNEQFF. In DNA, the CDR3 is TGCGCCAGCAGCCCGGTCCTAGCGACCAATGAGCAGTTCTTC.

This sequence joins TRBV6-5 and TRBJ1-2, with D maybe TRBD1 (6 bases). The CDR3 extends over 14 amino acids. Germline-derived CDR1 and CDR2 are MNHEY and SVGAGI. V was clipped by 2 bases and J by 7 bases, with 14 bases between them. DNA for the CDR3: TGTGCCAGCAGTTACGTGGGGGTAGGGGGTGGCTACACCTTC. Translating gives CASSYVGVGGGYTF.

J is TRBJ2-7 and V is TRBV6-5, with TRBD1 matching over 7 bases. V lost 6 bases and J lost 2; bases outside the gene matches: 4. The germline CDR1 and CDR2 sequences are MNHEY and SVGAGI. The CDR3 has 13 amino acids. CDR3 nucleotides: TGTGCCAGCAGCGCCGGGACAGCCTACGAGCAGTACTTC. As protein: CASSAGTAYEQYF.

This chain connects TRBV18 to TRBJ2-1; weak D call: TRBD2 (6 bases). From germline, CDR1 is KGHSH and CDR2 LQKENI. Trimming stripped 2 bases from V and 2 bases from J, with 19 bases between. This CDR3 spans 18 amino acids. This CDR3 reads CASSPSQPGRTPYNEQFF. CDR3 sequence (DNA): TGTGCCAGCTCACCATCTCAGCCAGGGAGGACCCCCTACAATGAGCAGTTCTTC.

The chain uses TRBV7-4 and TRBJ2-7, with TRBD2 matching over 7 bases. The length of the CDR3 is 16 residues. Germline assignment: CDR1 SGHVT and CDR2 SQSDAQ. J was trimmed by 5 bases and V by 5 bases; bases with no gene match: 15. The CDR3 spells CASSLSGRARTNEQYF. CDR3 sequence (DNA): TGTGCCAGCAGCCTCTCGGGGAGGGCAAGGACTAACGAGCAGTACTTC.

V usage is TRBV19 and J usage is TRBJ1-5; D unresolved. The CDR3 is 12 amino acids. V lost 7 bases and J 9 bases, leaving 13 bases between the germline ends. Germline V gene data show CDR1 as LNHDA and CDR2 as SQIVND (reference sequence). CDR3 sequence: CASNTAGRPQHF. CDR3 bases: TGTGCCAGTAACACCGCGGGGAGGCCCCAGCATTTT.

The chain uses TRBV15 and TRBJ1-4, with a weak D call TRBD1 (6 bases). The V and J ends lost 3 bases and 5 bases respectively, with 10 bases between them. The CDR3 loop spans 14 amino acids. Per germline, CDR1 LNHNV and CDR2 YYDKDF (reference sequence). The CDR3 DNA reads as TGTGCCACCAGCAGGGAGACAGGAAATGAAAAACTGTTTTTT. It encodes CATSRETGNEKLFF.

The rearrangement links TRBV9 to TRBJ2-7; the match to TRBD2 covers 11 bases. Germline trimming cut 3 bases from V and 1 base from J; bases unmatched to any gene: 12. This CDR3 region has 18 residues. Germline assignment: CDR1 SGDLS and CDR2 YYNGEE. In DNA, the CDR3 is TGTGCCAGCAGCGGAGGCTTAACTAGCGGGGGTTCATCCTACGAGCAGTACTTC. Translating it yields CASSGGLTSGGSSYEQYF.

The V and J genes are TRBV5-6 and TRBJ2-7, with TRBD1 matching over 7 bases. V shed 4 bases, J shed 5 bases, and the junction held 6 bases outside the gene matches. Germline-derived CDR1 and CDR2 are SGHDT and YYEEEE. The CDR3 contains 13 residues. As DNA, the CDR3 is TGTGCCAGCAGCCTGACAGGGTACCACGAGCAGTACTTC. It translates to CASSLTGYHEQYF.

This chain uses TRBV6-6 with TRBJ1-4, with 10 bases aligning to TRBD1. The junction had 7 bases not matched to a gene; V was cut back by 1 base and J by 8 bases. The CDR3 has 16 residues. The germline V gene has CDR1 MNHNY and CDR2 SVGAGI (reference sequence). The CDR3 region is CASSYWGQGTSEKLFF. The DNA of the CDR3 is TGTGCCAGCAGTTACTGGGGACAGGGGACTAGCGAAAAACTGTTTTTT.

The chain is built from TRBV29-1 and TRBJ1-1; no reliable D call. V was trimmed by 4 bases and J by 2 bases, leaving 17 bases between them. The germline gives CDR1 SQVTM, CDR2 ANQGSEA. The CDR3 has 15 amino acids. CDR3 sequence: CSVVNLLSHNTEAFF. In DNA, the CDR3 is TGCAGCGTTGTAAATCTGTTGAGTCATAACACTGAAGCTTTCTTT.

The chain joins TRBV19 to TRBJ2-6, with a weak D call TRBD1 (6 bases). The ends were cut back, 2 bases at V and 0 bases at J, with 11 bases in the middle. This CDR3 has 17 amino acids. CDR1 is LNHDA and CDR2 is SQIVND in the germline V gene (reference sequence). CDR3 sequence (DNA): TGTGCCAGTAGTATATCAGGCAGGGGCTCTGGGGCCAACGTCCTGACTTTC. It encodes CASSISGRGSGANVLTF.

V gene TRBV4-2 combines with J gene TRBJ1-5, with D hard to call. The CDR3 is 15 amino acids. Germline V gene lookup returns CDR1 LGHNA and CDR2 YNFKEQ. V was cut by 2 bases and J by 3 bases, with 11 bases left in between. CDR3 nucleotide sequence: TGTGCCAGCAGCCAACTTCGAGAAGACAATCAGCCCCAGCATTTT. Translating gives CASSQLREDNQPQHF.

CDR3 DNA: TGTGCCAGCAGCCCTCCAACGGGAGGGCTCACCGGGGAGCTGTTTTTT. Protein: CASSPPTGGLTGELFF. V gene TRBV5-6 combines with J gene TRBJ2-2; 8 bases agree with TRBD2. V lost 4 bases to trimming and J lost 4 bases; unmatched junction nucleotides: 9. CDR1 is SGHDT and CDR2 is YYEEEE in the germline V gene. The CDR3 is made up of 16 amino acids.

The chain carries TRBV29-1 and TRBJ2-3, with 13 bases that match TRBD2. The junction had 9 bases not matched to a gene; V was cut back by 3 bases and J by 0 bases. This CDR3 comprises 18 residues. CDR1 is SQVTM and CDR2 is ANQGSEA in the germline V gene. As DNA, the CDR3 is TGCAGCGTTGACGGACTAGCGGGGGAGGGATCTAGCACAGATACGCAGTATTTT. Residues: CSVDGLAGEGSSTDTQYF.